This TCR beta chain comes out of a study of T cell repertoires in cytomegalovirus infection. CDR1 is SGHVS and CDR2 is FQNEAQ in the germline V gene. The CDR3 totals 15 residues. The V gene lost 1 base and the J gene lost 5 bases, with 14 bases spanning the gap. TCRdb independently ran MiXCR on the reads; one entry per CDR3 protein. The table includes about 740,000 distinct CDR3 sequences, roughly 36% detected once. This clonotype was obtained from a human donor in good health (CMV status not recorded). Some clones in this sample may be carry-over from other donors' samples. Sequenced: PBMCs. The gene calls are TRBV7-8 and TRBJ1-2; D call uncertain. CDR3 in amino acids: CASSLESQTEYGYTF. CDR3 bases: TGTGCCAGCAGCTTAGAATCCCAAACGGAGTATGGCTACACCTTC. The full variable domain, its missing parts supplied by reference TRBV7-8 and TRBJ1-2, is GAGVSQSPRYKVAKRGQDVALRCDPISGHVSLFWYQQALGQGPEFLTYFQNEAQLDKSGLPSDRFFAERPEGSVSTLKIQRTQQEDSAVYLCASSLESQTEYGYTFGSGTRLTVV.